The 3 T cell receptor beta chains reported below all come from one sample, sequenced in a study of T-cell reconstitution after alpha-beta-depleted transplantation in children. Preparation of the TCRbeta library involved a method that used unique molecular identifiers. TCRdb independently ran MiXCR on the PCR reads; one entry per CDR3 protein. Of 170,000 or so distinct CDR3 sequences listed, approximately 6.8% are singletons. The starting material was PBMCs from the stem cell graft donor, obtained from the stem cell graft. All receptors derive from a human donor who donated a stem cell graft to a child with Wiskott-Aldrich syndrome.

This clonotype was found many times. The V and J genes are TRBV3-1 and TRBJ2-2; D not certain. Trimming shortened V by 10 bases and J by 5 bases, and 14 bases separated the two germline ends. From germline, CDR1 is LGHDT and CDR2 YNNKEL (reference sequence). This CDR3 has 13 residues. DNA of the CDR3: TGTGCCACCCAATCCCAAAGGACCGGGGAGCTGTTTTTT. It specifies CATQSQRTGELFF.

This clonotype was found many times. This chain uses TRBV4-3 with TRBJ1-3; D is ambiguous. The V and J ends lost 8 bases and 3 bases respectively, with 11 bases between them. Germline V CDR1 and CDR2: LGHNA, YSLEER. The CDR3 covers 13 residues. The CDR3 protein is CASGEGLGNTIYF. The CDR3 coding sequence is TGCGCCAGCGGGGAGGGTCTTGGAAACACCATATATTTT.

The V call is TRBV12-3 or TRBV12-4, the J call TRBJ2-7; D remains ambiguous. V lost 8 bases and J lost 0, with 14 bases in between. The CDR3 has 14 amino acids. The CDR3 spells CASSWASSSYEQYF. The DNA for the CDR3 is TGTGCCAGCTCTTGGGCTTCCTCCTCCTACGAGCAGTACTTC.